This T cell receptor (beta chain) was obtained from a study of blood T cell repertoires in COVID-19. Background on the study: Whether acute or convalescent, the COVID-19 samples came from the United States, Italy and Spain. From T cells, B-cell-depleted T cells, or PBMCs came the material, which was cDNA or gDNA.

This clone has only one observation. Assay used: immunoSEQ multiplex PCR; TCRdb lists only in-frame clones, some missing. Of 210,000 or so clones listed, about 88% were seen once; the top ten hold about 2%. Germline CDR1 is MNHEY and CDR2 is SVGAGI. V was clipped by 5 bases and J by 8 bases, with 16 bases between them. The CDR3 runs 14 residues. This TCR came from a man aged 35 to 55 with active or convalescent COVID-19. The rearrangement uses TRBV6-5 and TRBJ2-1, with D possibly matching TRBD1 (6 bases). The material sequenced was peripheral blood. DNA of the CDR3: TGTGCCAGCAGTCCGCACAGGGACGGGGATGAGCAGTTCTTC. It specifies CASSPHRDGDEQFF.